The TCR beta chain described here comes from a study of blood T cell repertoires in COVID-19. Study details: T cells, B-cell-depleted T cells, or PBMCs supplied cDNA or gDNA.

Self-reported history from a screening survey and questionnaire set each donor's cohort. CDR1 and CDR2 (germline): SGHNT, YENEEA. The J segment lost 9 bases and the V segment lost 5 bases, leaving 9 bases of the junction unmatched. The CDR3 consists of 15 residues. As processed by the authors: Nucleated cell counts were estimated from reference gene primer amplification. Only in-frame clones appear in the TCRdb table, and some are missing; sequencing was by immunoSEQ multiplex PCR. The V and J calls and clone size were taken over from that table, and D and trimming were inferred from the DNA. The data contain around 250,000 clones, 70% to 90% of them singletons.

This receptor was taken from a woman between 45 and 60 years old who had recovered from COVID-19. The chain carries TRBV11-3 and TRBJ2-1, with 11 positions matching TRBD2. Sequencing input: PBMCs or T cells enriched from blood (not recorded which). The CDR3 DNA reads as TGTGCCAGCAGCCTAAGTAGCGGGAGGGACGCTGAGCAGTTCTTC. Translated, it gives CASSLSSGRDAEQFF.